This T cell receptor beta chain was found in a study of blood T cell repertoires in COVID-19 (dated by TCRdb to 2020 to 2021). The study in broad terms: Samples covering the acute and convalescent phases of COVID-19 were provided by collaborators in the United States, Italy and Spain. The material from the prospective study consisted of cDNA or gDNA derived from T cells, B-cell-depleted T cells, or PBMCs. Subjects who had been exposed to COVID-19, were actively infected with it, or had recovered from it provided the deeply sampled blood TCRbeta repertoires that made up the dataset. A freely available public database, intended as a resource for researchers studying the immune response to SARS-CoV-2, is where the repertoires were released. The samples were drawn from two sources: the first 160 participants of the ongoing ImmuneRACE study, and fewer than 1,500 subjects contributed by 6 global collaborators. Sample metadata almost always included a de-identified subject ID, COVID-19 status, age in years and sex. Where available, HLA class I and class II types were taken from metadata supplied by the sample provider and were not determined by assay-based typing. Here is what the overall study found, with its caveats: The amount of clinical and demographic metadata varied by source and participant and was provided uncurated.

About this clone: The clone's antigen remains unknown. Base qualities are missing; no much larger clone stands one base away.

From the germline V gene, CDR1 is SGHRS and CDR2 is YFSETQ. V is trimmed back by 2 bases and J by 2 bases, and the junction contains 4 bases that no gene match accounts for. CDR3 length: 16 amino acids, cysteine to phenylalanine. Just CDR3 DNA is preserved here, 48 bases in frame from base 1. The immunoSEQ Assay, a bias-controlled multiplex PCR, was used to amplify TCRbeta CDR3 regions from genomic DNA. The published analysis was carried out like this. The number of nucleated cells in each sample was estimated by amplification of reference gene primers within the assay. To quantify the absolute abundance of each unique TCRbeta CDR3 rearrangement, sequence reads were collapsed and filtered. For each sample, productive Simpson clonality was calculated as the square root of Simpson's diversity index over productive rearrangements. The immuneACCESS repertoire file appears here via TCRdb, limited to in-frame rearrangements. These files lack a portion of the clones; in checked studies, under half of the deficit traces to unresolved V genes, and the cause of the others is not known. D and trimming were read from the DNA, whereas the V and J calls and clone size are those reported in that table. The sample has more than 250,000 clones on record, about 89% of them singletons. Clones ranked in the top ten supply approximately 5.3% of the sample.

In the prospective study, participants were roughly 18 to 100 years old, resided in under 30 geographic areas of the United States, and were enrolled through a virtual design. In the prospective study, cohorts were assigned on the basis of participant-reported clinical history obtained from a screening survey and a study questionnaire. Recovered participants in ImmuneRACE Cohort 3 were defined by two consecutive negative NP/OP PCR tests, clearance by a healthcare professional, or resolution of symptoms. In the prospective study, whole blood, serum and a nasopharyngeal or oropharyngeal swab were collected from each participant by mobile phlebotomists. Additional blood draws and questionnaires over an approximately two-month period could optionally be provided by prospective study participants. Before DNA extraction, prospective study blood samples were shipped either frozen or at room temperature.

This clonotype originated in a woman aged 30 to 39 who had recovered from COVID-19. The sequence links TRBV5-1 to TRBJ2-3; 11 central bases correspond to TRBD2. Sequenced material: PBMCs or T cells enriched from blood (not recorded which). In nucleotide form, the sequence is TGCGCCAGCAGCTTTCTAGCGGGGGGTATCACAGATACGCAGTATTTT. Protein translation: CASSFLAGGITDTQYF.